This T cell receptor beta chain is drawn from a study of T cell responses to AZD1222 COVID-19 vaccine. Study results and limitations: The CD4 TCRs associated with vaccination extended across spike and predominated at 160-218 and 743-854. Repertoire collection took place solely once the T cell response had peaked. Mostly white British, mostly female donors; authors suggested clonal diversity may be underestimated. Only five or six AZD1222 recipients were seropositive at baseline.

A remark on this clone: The target antigen is unknown.

TCRdb's table, derived via immunoSEQ multiplex PCR, lists solely in-frame clones and lacks some. The profile shows some 110,000 clones, roughly 88% of them singletons. Germline CDR1 is MDHEN and CDR2 is SYDVKM. The CDR3 consists of 15 residues. V was cut by 10 bases and J by 2 bases, with 20 bases left in between. The TCR was taken from an adult in good health. The sample here was peripheral blood, taken on day 0 of AZD1222 vaccination. The chain links TRBV28 to TRBJ1-2; tentative D call: TRBD1 (5 bases). The CDR3 bases are TGTGCCATACCCGGAAGGGCTCGGGGGAACTATGGCTACACCTTC. Translated: CAIPGRARGNYGYTF.